This T cell receptor (beta chain) emerged from a study of OX40 agonist ivuxolimab in advanced cancers. Study-wide context: Among those enrolled, mean age was 60 years (range roughly 23 to 90) and 82.7% were male. Therapy given before enrollment (anti-PD-1, anti-PD-L1 or anti-CTLA-4) was allowed, and 40% had some. Whole-study findings and limits: Several nonresponders also turned out to have low normalized T-cell clonal expansion. Dosing at 0.1 to 3.0 mg/kg was accompanied by clonal expansion of CD4+ and CD8+ blood T cells by week 6.

This table comes from immunoSEQ multiplex PCR, and its TCRdb copy is limited to in-frame clones, with some not included. The data hold 30,000 to 35,000 clones, with 90% to 95% observed a single time. V was clipped by 6 bases and J by 4 bases; unmatched bases: 8. CDR1 and CDR2 from the germline V gene are LGHNA and YNFKEQ. This CDR3 spans 14 amino acids. This clone was found once. Its antigen remains unidentified. The clonotype was recovered from an adult with an advanced solid tumor such as melanoma, head and neck, liver or kidney cancer. The source was CD4+ or CD8+ T cells sorted from blood, collected in a trial of the OX40 agonist ivuxolimab. The chain links TRBV4-2 to TRBJ1-1, with 7 bases that match TRBD1. Here the CDR3 reads CASREEGASTEAFF. The DNA for the CDR3 is TGTGCCAGCAGGGAGGAGGGGGCCAGCACTGAAGCTTTCTTT.